This record covers a single T cell receptor beta chain. The source of the sample is a study of PD-L1 blockade in urothelial cancer. The wider study: About nine tenths of the roughly 30 patients were men whose urothelial cancer was bladder-origin. Blood samples had a median of 141,255 T cells.

TCR analog templates of synthetic origin were spiked into each PCR. Assay used: immunoSEQ multiplex PCR; TCRdb lists only in-frame clones, some missing. The data contain 55,000 to 75,000 clones, roughly four fifths of them singletons. Time point: pretreatment peripheral blood. Sequenced material: PBMCs, taken around atezolizumab (anti-PD-L1) treatment. The TCR comes from a man aged 65 to 85 with urothelial cancer.

CDR3 DNA sequence: TGTGCCAGCAGCACGGGACTAGCGGGAGAAGAGCAGTACTTC. This sequence encodes CASSTGLAGEEQYF. This sequence joins TRBV7-2 and TRBJ2-7; 14 bases are shared with TRBD2. The V gene end was trimmed by 5 bases and the J gene end by 7 bases; junction bases not matched to a gene: 4. CDR3 length: 14 amino acids. CDR1 SGHTA and CDR2 FQGNSA come from the germline V gene. Based on the CDR3 plus reference TRBV7-2 and TRBJ2-7, the full variable domain is GAGVSQSPSNKVTEKGKDVELRCDPISGHTALYWYRQSLGQGLEFLIYFQGNSAPDKSGLPSDRFSAERTGGSVSTLTIQRTQQEDSAVYLCASSTGLAGEEQYFGPGTRLTVT.